The rows below give T cell receptor beta chains drawn from one sample of a study of regulatory T cells in long-lasting Graves disease. MiXCR, run by TCRdb on the multiplex PCR reads, gives a single entry per CDR3 protein. The table shows about 470,000 distinct CDR3 sequences, with more than 13% occurring only once. The data were also submitted as part of a second study, on T cells in Graves' hyperthyroidism and ophthalmopathy.

This material consisted of peripheral blood mononuclear cells (PBMCs), taken at new diagnosis, from a patient treated with antithyroid drugs. These receptors all stem from a woman between 25 and 40 years old with Graves disease. Each CDR3 is given with its conserved first and last residue. The D gene is left open where the match is weak. The size field is filled for only some rows; it gives once, few, many or a size class.

d_gene: NA
j_gene: TRBJ2-1
abundance: many
v_gene: TRBV10-1
CDR3aa: CASSVRKWNNEQFF
CDR3nt: TGCGCCAGCAGTGTCAGGAAGTGGAACAATGAGCAGTTCTTC

d_gene: TRBD1
j_gene: TRBJ1-5
abundance: many
v_gene: TRBV30
CDR3aa: CAWSGGTDNQPQHF
CDR3nt: TGTGCCTGGAGCGGTGGGACAGACAATCAGCCCCAGCATTTT

d_gene: NA
j_gene: TRBJ2-2
abundance: many
v_gene: TRBV5-1
CDR3aa: CASRAKVAGELFF
CDR3nt: TGCGCCAGCAGGGCGAAGGTTGCCGGGGAGCTGTTTTTT

d_gene: NA
j_gene: TRBJ2-2
abundance: few
v_gene: TRBV7-9
CDR3aa: CASSLSGAGELFF
CDR3nt: TGTGCCAGCAGCTTATCAGGGGCCGGGGAGCTGTTTTTT

d_gene: TRBD1
j_gene: TRBJ1-2
abundance: once
v_gene: TRBV27
CDR3aa: CASSLDRGFGYTF
CDR3nt: TGTGCCAGCAGTTTAGACAGGGGGTTCGGCTACACCTTC

d_gene: NA
j_gene: TRBJ1-2
abundance: few
v_gene: TRBV30
CDR3aa: CAWSVRAVDGYTF
CDR3nt: TGTGCCTGGAGTGTACGGGCCGTGGATGGCTACACCTTC

d_gene: NA
j_gene: TRBJ1-2
abundance: many
v_gene: TRBV12-3/TRBV12-4
CDR3aa: CASSLGGAGLWGYTF
CDR3nt: TGTGCCAGCAGTTTAGGGGGGGCAGGGCTTTGGGGCTACACCTTC

d_gene: NA
j_gene: TRBJ1-6
abundance: NA
v_gene: TRBV25-1
CDR3aa: CASSESVVNSPLHF
CDR3nt: TGTGCCAGCAGTGAGTCGGTTGTAAATTCACCCCTCCACTTT

d_gene: TRBD2
j_gene: TRBJ2-7
abundance: few
v_gene: TRBV5-8
CDR3aa: CASSHRGTSGRAAEQYF
CDR3nt: TGTGCCAGCAGCCACCGAGGGACTAGCGGGAGGGCCGCCGAGCAGTACTTC

d_gene: TRBD2
j_gene: TRBJ2-1
abundance: many
v_gene: TRBV6-6
CDR3aa: CASSYSGLAGDEQFF
CDR3nt: TGTGCCAGCAGTTACTCGGGACTAGCGGGGGATGAGCAGTTCTTC

d_gene: TRBD2
j_gene: TRBJ2-7
abundance: few
v_gene: TRBV20-1
CDR3aa: CSASRGAGERAYEQYF
CDR3nt: TGCAGTGCTAGTAGGGGAGCGGGAGAAAGGGCCTACGAGCAGTACTTC

d_gene: TRBD2
j_gene: TRBJ2-3
abundance: few
v_gene: TRBV19
CDR3aa: CASSAGTSGMSTQYF
CDR3nt: TGTGCCAGTAGTGCCGGGACTAGCGGGATGAGTACGCAGTATTTT

d_gene: NA
j_gene: TRBJ1-3
abundance: many
v_gene: TRBV7-9
CDR3aa: CASSLRRGSGNTIYF
CDR3nt: TGTGCCAGCAGTCTTAGGCGGGGGTCCGGAAACACCATATATTTT

d_gene: TRBD1
j_gene: TRBJ1-5
abundance: many
v_gene: TRBV18
CDR3aa: CASSQTGSNQPQHF
CDR3nt: TGTGCCAGCAGCCAGACAGGGAGCAATCAGCCCCAGCATTTT

d_gene: NA
j_gene: TRBJ2-7
abundance: few
v_gene: TRBV5-6
CDR3aa: CASSERGPYEQYF
CDR3nt: TGTGCCAGCAGCGAACGGGGCCCCTACGAGCAGTACTTC

d_gene: NA
j_gene: TRBJ2-4
abundance: few
v_gene: TRBV4-1
CDR3aa: CASSQEGRSDIQYF
CDR3nt: TGCGCCAGCAGCCAAGAAGGACGAAGTGACATTCAGTACTTC

d_gene: TRBD1
j_gene: TRBJ1-4
abundance: many
v_gene: TRBV10-3
CDR3aa: CAISGQGNEKLFF
CDR3nt: TGTGCCATCAGTGGACAGGGGAATGAAAAACTGTTTTTT

d_gene: NA
j_gene: TRBJ2-3
abundance: many
v_gene: TRBV24-1
CDR3aa: CATSRPGTSTDTQYF
CDR3nt: TGTGCCACCAGTCGTCCCGGGACTAGCACAGATACGCAGTATTTT

d_gene: TRBD2
j_gene: TRBJ2-2
abundance: few
v_gene: TRBV9
CDR3aa: CASSTRTSGMGGELFF
CDR3nt: TGTGCCAGCAGCACTCGGACTAGCGGGATGGGCGGGGAGCTGTTTTTT

d_gene: TRBD2
j_gene: TRBJ2-4
abundance: NA
v_gene: TRBV11-1
CDR3aa: CASSLSGGWENIQYF
CDR3nt: TGTGCCAGCAGCTTATCGGGGGGATGGGAAAACATTCAGTACTTC

d_gene: NA
j_gene: TRBJ1-5
abundance: many
v_gene: TRBV3-1
CDR3aa: CASSQVGNQPQHF
CDR3nt: TGTGCCAGCAGCCAAGTTGGAAATCAGCCCCAGCATTTT

d_gene: NA
j_gene: TRBJ2-5
abundance: many
v_gene: TRBV25-1
CDR3aa: CASSEDPSEHLPAETQYF
CDR3nt: TGTGCCAGCAGTGAAGACCCTAGCGAGCACCTCCCGGCGGAGACCCAGTACTTC

d_gene: TRBD1
j_gene: TRBJ1-4
abundance: few
v_gene: TRBV19
CDR3aa: CASLQGRKLFF
CDR3nt: TGTGCCAGTTTACAGGGGAGAAAACTGTTTTTT

d_gene: NA
j_gene: TRBJ2-5
abundance: many
v_gene: TRBV20-1
CDR3aa: CSARGERTLGLKETQYF
CDR3nt: TGCAGTGCTAGAGGGGAGAGGACCCTAGGATTAAAAGAGACCCAGTACTTC

d_gene: TRBD1
j_gene: TRBJ2-7
abundance: many
v_gene: TRBV3-1
CDR3aa: CASSQVQGDYEQYF
CDR3nt: TGTGCCAGCAGCCAAGTTCAGGGGGACTACGAGCAGTACTTC

d_gene: TRBD2
j_gene: TRBJ2-7
abundance: once
v_gene: TRBV6-2/TRBV6-3
CDR3aa: CASSRTSGRAYEQYF
CDR3nt: TGTGCCAGCAGCAGAACTAGCGGGAGGGCCTACGAGCAGTACTTC

d_gene: TRBD1
j_gene: TRBJ2-7
abundance: many
v_gene: TRBV2
CDR3aa: CASRAGTGSYEQYF
CDR3nt: TGTGCCAGCAGAGCCGGGACAGGATCCTACGAGCAGTACTTC

d_gene: NA
j_gene: TRBJ2-3
abundance: NA
v_gene: TRBV7-9
CDR3aa: CASSLADSDTQYF
CDR3nt: TGTGCCAGCAGCTTAGCCGATTCAGATACGCAGTATTTT

d_gene: NA
j_gene: TRBJ1-5
abundance: many
v_gene: TRBV7-9
CDR3aa: CASSSSEAELNQPQHF
CDR3nt: TGTGCCAGCAGCTCCAGCGAGGCAGAACTCAATCAGCCCCAGCATTTT

d_gene: NA
j_gene: TRBJ2-2
abundance: many
v_gene: TRBV18
CDR3aa: CASSPGSGLGTGELFF
CDR3nt: TGTGCCAGCTCACCGGGATCTGGGCTCGGGACCGGGGAGCTGTTTTTT

d_gene: TRBD2
j_gene: TRBJ2-5
abundance: large
v_gene: TRBV28
CDR3aa: CASSSLGLEETQYF
CDR3nt: TGTGCCAGCAGCTCCCTGGGACTAGAAGAGACCCAGTACTTC

d_gene: TRBD1
j_gene: TRBJ1-4
abundance: many
v_gene: TRBV6-5
CDR3aa: CASSSTGGRLSNEKLFF
CDR3nt: TGTGCCAGCAGTTCGACAGGGGGCCGACTGAGTAATGAAAAACTGTTTTTT

d_gene: TRBD2
j_gene: TRBJ2-7
abundance: NA
v_gene: TRBV9
CDR3aa: CASSVEGTSVYEQYF
CDR3nt: TGTGCCAGCAGCGTAGAGGGGACTAGCGTCTACGAGCAGTACTTC

d_gene: NA
j_gene: TRBJ2-3
abundance: many
v_gene: TRBV20-1
CDR3aa: CSAPPGFRTDTQYF
CDR3nt: TGCAGTGCTCCGCCGGGATTTCGCACAGATACGCAGTATTTT

d_gene: TRBD1
j_gene: TRBJ1-1
abundance: few
v_gene: TRBV7-3
CDR3aa: CASSFSGTVNTEAFF
CDR3nt: TGTGCCAGCAGCTTTAGCGGGACAGTGAACACTGAAGCTTTCTTT

d_gene: NA
j_gene: TRBJ2-2
abundance: NA
v_gene: TRBV4-1
CDR3aa: CASSQGFTGELFF
CDR3nt: TGCGCCAGCAGCCAAGGCTTTACCGGGGAGCTGTTTTTT

d_gene: NA
j_gene: TRBJ1-2
abundance: many
v_gene: TRBV10-3
CDR3aa: CAITQTGTRANYGYTF
CDR3nt: TGTGCCATCACTCAAACCGGGACACGAGCTAACTATGGCTACACCTTC

d_gene: NA
j_gene: TRBJ1-2
abundance: NA
v_gene: TRBV4-2
CDR3aa: CASSQEGAANYGYTF
CDR3nt: TGTGCCAGCAGCCAAGAGGGGGCAGCTAACTATGGCTACACCTTC

d_gene: TRBD2
j_gene: TRBJ2-3
abundance: many
v_gene: TRBV5-1
CDR3aa: CASSLRRGSTDTQYF
CDR3nt: TGCGCCAGCAGCTTGAGGCGGGGGAGCACAGATACGCAGTATTTT

d_gene: NA
j_gene: TRBJ1-6
abundance: many
v_gene: TRBV11-2
CDR3aa: CASSFSEGVLAYNSPLHF
CDR3nt: TGTGCCAGCAGCTTCTCGGAGGGGGTACTTGCCTATAATTCACCCCTCCACTTT

d_gene: TRBD2
j_gene: TRBJ2-1
abundance: few
v_gene: TRBV7-9
CDR3aa: CASSATTIRAGEYNEQFF
CDR3nt: TGTGCCAGCAGCGCGACTACAATCAGAGCGGGAGAGTACAATGAGCAGTTCTTC

d_gene: TRBD1
j_gene: TRBJ1-1
abundance: few
v_gene: TRBV7-6
CDR3aa: CASSLGDRATEAFF
CDR3nt: TGTGCCAGCAGCTTGGGGGACAGGGCCACTGAAGCTTTCTTT

d_gene: NA
j_gene: TRBJ1-6
abundance: many
v_gene: TRBV11-1
CDR3aa: CASSFREGDSPLHF
CDR3nt: TGTGCCAGCAGCTTCAGAGAAGGCGATTCACCCCTCCACTTT

d_gene: NA
j_gene: TRBJ2-1
abundance: NA
v_gene: TRBV4-1
CDR3aa: CASSQGAREQFF
CDR3nt: TGCGCCAGCAGCCAAGGAGCGCGGGAGCAGTTCTTC

d_gene: NA
j_gene: TRBJ1-2
abundance: many
v_gene: TRBV11-2
CDR3aa: CASSLERNYGYTF
CDR3nt: TGTGCCAGCAGCTTGGAGCGGAACTATGGCTACACCTTC

d_gene: NA
j_gene: TRBJ2-3
abundance: many
v_gene: TRBV24-1
CDR3aa: CATSDTDPLGDTQYF
CDR3nt: TGTGCCACCAGTGATACAGACCCCCTCGGAGATACGCAGTATTTT

d_gene: NA
j_gene: TRBJ1-5
abundance: few
v_gene: TRBV7-9
CDR3aa: CASSFVGDNQPQHF
CDR3nt: TGTGCCAGCAGCTTTGTAGGGGACAATCAGCCCCAGCATTTT

d_gene: TRBD1
j_gene: TRBJ2-2
abundance: few
v_gene: TRBV11-3
CDR3aa: CASSLATGGIGTGELFF
CDR3nt: TGTGCCAGCAGCTTAGCTACAGGGGGCATTGGAACCGGGGAGCTGTTTTTT

d_gene: TRBD1
j_gene: TRBJ2-5
abundance: few
v_gene: TRBV5-1
CDR3aa: CASTARGLQETQYF
CDR3nt: TGCGCCAGCACAGCCAGGGGGCTCCAAGAGACCCAGTACTTC

d_gene: TRBD1
j_gene: TRBJ2-1
abundance: NA
v_gene: TRBV25-1
CDR3aa: CASSATGVGNNEQFF
CDR3nt: TGTGCCAGCAGTGCGACAGGGGTGGGGAACAATGAGCAGTTCTTC

d_gene: NA
j_gene: TRBJ1-1
abundance: many
v_gene: TRBV9
CDR3aa: CASSVEDKGSSTEAFF
CDR3nt: TGTGCCAGCAGCGTAGAGGATAAAGGGTCGAGCACTGAAGCTTTCTTT

d_gene: NA
j_gene: TRBJ2-7
abundance: few
v_gene: TRBV5-1
CDR3aa: CASRSTETSYEQYF
CDR3nt: TGCGCCAGCAGGTCCACAGAAACCTCTTACGAGCAGTACTTC

d_gene: TRBD1
j_gene: TRBJ1-2
abundance: NA
v_gene: TRBV15
CDR3aa: CATSGIRQGPEYGYTF
CDR3nt: TGTGCCACCAGCGGGATAAGACAGGGACCCGAATATGGCTACACCTTC